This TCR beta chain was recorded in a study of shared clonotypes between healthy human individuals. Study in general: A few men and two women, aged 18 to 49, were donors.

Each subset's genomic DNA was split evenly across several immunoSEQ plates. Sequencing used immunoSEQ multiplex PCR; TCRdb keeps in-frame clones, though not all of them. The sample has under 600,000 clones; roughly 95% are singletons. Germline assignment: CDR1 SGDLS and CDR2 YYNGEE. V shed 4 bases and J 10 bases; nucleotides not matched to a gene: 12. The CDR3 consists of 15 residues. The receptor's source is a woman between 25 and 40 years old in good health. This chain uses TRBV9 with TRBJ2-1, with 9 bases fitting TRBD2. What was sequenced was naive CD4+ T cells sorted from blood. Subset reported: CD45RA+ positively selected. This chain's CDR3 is CASSPGVAGAQEQFF. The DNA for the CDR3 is TGTGCCAGCAGCCCAGGAGTAGCGGGGGCTCAGGAGCAGTTCTTC.